The 32 T cell receptor beta chains in this list originate from one sample, sequenced in a study of blood T cell repertoires in COVID-19. Assay: immunoSEQ multiplex PCR; the TCRdb copy retains only in-frame clones and omits some. Among roughly 290,000 clones, 89% were seen once, and the ten largest hold about 12%. Source material: peripheral blood. All receptors derive from a woman aged 55-69 years with acute or convalescent COVID-19.

V and J are TRBV25-1 and TRBJ1-3, with D perhaps matching TRBD1 (5 bases). The CDR3 totals 17 residues. Germline V gene sequence: CDR1 MGHDK, CDR2 SYGVNS. Trimming took off 6 bases at V and 0 bases at J, with 18 bases between the two ends. Here the CDR3 DNA reads TGTGCCAGCAGAGAGGGAGGGGTTGAAGGCTCTGGAAACACCATATATTTT. Its translation is CASREGGVEGSGNTIYF.

This clone was picked up one time. The genes are TRBV9 and TRBJ1-6, with D possibly matching TRBD1 (6 bases). The V and J ends lost 3 bases and 0 bases respectively, with 10 bases between them. The CDR3 is 16 amino acids. Germline V lookup: CDR1 SGDLS, CDR2 YYNGEE. CDR3 sequence: CASSAGQRSYNSPLHF. The CDR3 DNA sequence: TGTGCCAGCAGCGCAGGACAGCGCTCCTATAATTCACCCCTCCACTTT.

The genes are TRBV3-1 (or the pseudogene TRBV3-2) and TRBJ1-1; 9 bases are a match to TRBD1. There are 15 residues in the CDR3. Germline V gene data show CDR1 as LGHDT and CDR2 as YNNKEL (reference sequence). V shed 1 base, J shed 4 bases, and the junction held 4 bases outside the gene matches. CDR3 in DNA: TGTGCCAGCAGCCAAGCCCTGACAGGGGGCACTGAAGCTTTCTTT. This encodes CASSQALTGGTEAFF.

The chain uses TRBV7-9 and TRBJ1-5; TRBD1 is a possible D gene (5 bases). Looked up from germline, CDR1 is SEHNR and CDR2 is FQNEAQ (reference sequence). Trimming cost V 5 bases and J 7 bases, with 15 bases left between them. This CDR3 has 14 amino acids. The CDR3 region is CASSPRGSRQPQHF. In nucleotides, the CDR3 is TGTGCCAGCAGCCCAAGGGGAAGTAGGCAGCCCCAGCATTTT.

The rearrangement joins TRBV5-4 to TRBJ2-1; 9 positions agree with TRBD1. Per the germline V gene, CDR1 is SGHNT and CDR2 is YYREEE (reference sequence). The junction had 9 bases not matched to a gene; V was cut back by 5 bases and J by 6 bases. The CDR3 length is 15 residues. This chain's CDR3 is CASSPGTGFFNEQFF. Written as DNA, the CDR3 is TGTGCCAGCAGTCCCGGGACAGGGTTTTTCAATGAGCAGTTCTTC.

In its sample, this clone was seen a few times. The chain links TRBV19 to TRBJ1-3; D is unclear. The V gene lost 5 bases and the J gene lost 4 bases, with 18 bases spanning the gap. The CDR3 length is 16 residues. In germline, CDR1 is LNHDA, CDR2 SQIVND (reference sequence). CDR3 region: CASSPKVGVGGNTIYF. In nucleotides, the CDR3 is TGTGCCAGTAGTCCGAAGGTCGGGGTAGGAGGAAACACCATATATTTT.

The chain recombines TRBV6-1 with TRBJ2-4; D may be TRBD1 (6 bases). Per germline, CDR1 MNHNS and CDR2 SASEGT. The CDR3 consists of 15 residues. Trimming cost V 3 bases and J 0 bases, with 9 bases left between them. The DNA for the CDR3 is TGTGCCAGCAGTGATACAGGGCTAGCCAAAAACATTCAGTACTTC. Protein sequence: CASSDTGLAKNIQYF.

The V call is TRBV11-2, the J call TRBJ2-7, with TRBD2 as a possible D gene (5 bases). CDR1 SGHAT and CDR2 FQNNGV come from the germline V gene. The CDR3 runs 16 residues. The V gene lost 6 bases and the J gene lost 0 bases, with 18 bases spanning the gap. CDR3 protein: CASSYGTPGSSYEQYF. The DNA for the CDR3 is TGTGCCAGCAGTTACGGTACCCCGGGGAGCTCCTACGAGCAGTACTTC.

J is TRBJ1-1 and V is TRBV11-3, with 7 bases that match TRBD1. Looked up from germline, CDR1 is SGHNT and CDR2 is YENEEA. V trimming: 4 bases; J trimming: 7 bases; junction bases outside the gene matches: 3. The CDR3 length is 12 residues. The CDR3 protein is CASSYPGGEAFF. The CDR3 coding sequence is TGTGCCAGCAGCTACCCAGGGGGTGAAGCTTTCTTT.

The V and J genes are TRBV30 and TRBJ2-1; TRBD2 matches at 7 bases. The length of the CDR3 is 13 residues. Germline V gives CDR1 GTSNPN, CDR2 SVGIG (reference sequence). The ends lost 2 bases at V and 6 bases at J; junction bases unmatched: 4. The CDR3 region has the DNA TGTGCCTGGAGTTCGGGAGGCGGCAATGAGCAGTTCTTC. This encodes CAWSSGGGNEQFF. Full variable domain (outside the CDR3, taken from reference TRBV30 and TRBJ2-1): SQTIHQWPATLVQPVGSPLSLECTVEGTSNPNLYWYRQAAGRGLQLLFYSVGIGQISSEVPQNLSASRPQDRQFILSSKKLLLSDSGFYLCAWSSGGGNEQFFGPGTRLTVL.

This rearrangement joins TRBV18 to TRBJ2-5; D might be TRBD2 (6 bases). The CDR3 consists of 17 residues. Between the trimmed V and J ends, which lost 5 bases and 1 base, there was a span of 20 bases. Germline values: CDR1 KGHSH, CDR2 LQKENI. CDR3 nucleotide sequence: TGTGCCAGCTCAAATGAACTGGGGGGATCAATCCAAGAGACCCAGTACTTC. It specifies CASSNELGGSIQETQYF.

DNA of the CDR3: TGTGCCAGCAGCTCCGGGAGTCCTGAAAAACTGTTTTTT. Translating gives CASSSGSPEKLFF. This sequence joins TRBV6-5 and TRBJ1-4; D is uncertain. Germline CDR1 MNHEY, CDR2 SVGAGI. The CDR3 loop spans 13 amino acids. Trimming shortened V by 6 bases and J by 7 bases, and 12 bases separated the two germline ends.

The CDR3 DNA sequence: TGTGCGTCCCAAGTCGCGGGATCGTCTAACTATGGCTACACCTTC. Translated, it gives CASQVAGSSNYGYTF. V and J are TRBV10-3 and TRBJ1-2; D is ambiguous. The germline CDR1 and CDR2 sequences are ENHRY and SYGVKD. The CDR3 runs to 15 residues.

The rearrangement links TRBV4-3 to TRBJ1-1, with D maybe TRBD1 (5 bases). V lost 4 bases to trimming and J lost 1 base, with 10 bases between them. Germline-derived CDR1 and CDR2 are LGHNA and YSLEER. CDR3 length equals 14 residues. The CDR3 protein is CASSRGQGNTEAFF. CDR3 DNA: TGCGCCAGCAGCCGAGGACAAGGGAACACTGAAGCTTTCTTT.

The rearrangement uses TRBV4-2 and TRBJ2-5; 8 nucleotides align to TRBD2. The V segment lost 1 base and the J segment 7 bases; nucleotides outside the gene matches: 8. The CDR3 extends over 15 amino acids. Germline values: CDR1 LGHNA, CDR2 YNFKEQ. The CDR3 region is CASSQGTGTRGTQYF. The CDR3 DNA reads TGTGCCAGCAGCCAAGGAACCGGGACTAGGGGGACCCAGTACTTC.

This clone was detected only once. The chain uses TRBV10-3 and TRBJ1-5; 10 bases are shared with TRBD1. CDR3 length: 14 amino acids. With V trimmed by 10 bases and J by 3 bases, 6 bases remained unmatched. CDR1 and CDR2 from the germline V gene are ENHRY and SYGVKD. The CDR3 sequence is CATGTGVNNQPQHF. CDR3 bases: TGTGCCACAGGGACAGGGGTCAACAATCAGCCCCAGCATTTT.

The V call is TRBV24-1, the J call TRBJ2-1; 8 bases are a match to TRBD2. Germline lookup yields CDR1 KGHDR and CDR2 SFDVKD. The V and J ends lost 6 bases and 2 bases, in that order; junction bases with no gene match: 5. The length of the CDR3 is 15 residues. The CDR3 spells CATSSGTRPYNEQFF. Written as DNA, the CDR3 is TGTGCCACCAGTTCCGGGACTAGACCCTACAATGAGCAGTTCTTC.

The chain employs TRBV4-1 and TRBJ2-3; 7 nucleotides line up with TRBD1. V gave up 3 bases and J gave up 1 base; unmatched junction bases: 7. The CDR3 contains 16 residues. The germline CDR1 and CDR2 sequences are MGHRA and YSYEKL. CDR3 in amino acids: CASSQIVGTGTDTQYF. DNA of the CDR3: TGCGCCAGCAGCCAGATAGTGGGGACAGGCACAGATACGCAGTATTTT.

The rearrangement links TRBV24-1 to TRBJ1-4; 7 positions agree with TRBD1. The CDR3 covers 14 residues. The V gene's germline CDR1 is KGHDR and CDR2 SFDVKD. Germline trimming cut 6 bases from V and 3 bases from J; bases unmatched to any gene: 3. Here the CDR3 reads CATSLGGPNEKLFF. DNA for the CDR3: TGTGCCACCAGTCTAGGGGGCCCTAATGAAAAACTGTTTTTT.

V usage is TRBV2 and J usage is TRBJ2-2, with D maybe TRBD2 (5 bases). V lost 3 bases and J lost 5, with 13 bases in between. The CDR3 runs 15 residues. Germline CDR1 and CDR2: SNHLY and FYNNEI. The CDR3: CASSEERSRTGELFF. CDR3 DNA sequence: TGTGCCAGCAGTGAGGAGCGGTCGAGGACCGGGGAGCTGTTTTTT.

This chain joins TRBV6-2 or TRBV6-3 and TRBJ1-3; tentative D call: TRBD1 (5 bases). Looked up from germline, CDR1 is MNHEY and CDR2 is SVGEGT. V was clipped by 6 bases and J by 0 bases, with 24 bases between them. The CDR3 runs to 19 residues. The CDR3 reads CASSPLPLLATDSGNTIYF. The CDR3 nucleotides are TGTGCCAGCAGCCCTTTACCTCTGCTCGCGACAGACTCTGGAAACACCATATATTTT.

This chain links TRBV7-2 with TRBJ1-3, with D hard to call. The CDR3 has 13 residues. Germline CDR1 SGHTA, CDR2 FQGNSA. The ends were cut back, 1 base at V and 7 bases at J, with 8 bases in the middle. CDR3 protein: CASSLGAPNTIYF. The CDR3 DNA reads TGTGCCAGCAGCTTAGGGGCCCCTAACACCATATATTTT.

CDR3 in amino acids: CASSTDSYEQYF. In nucleotides, the CDR3 is TGTGCCAGCAGTACGGACAGCTACGAGCAGTACTTC. This chain connects TRBV28 to TRBJ2-7, with a possible D match to TRBD1 (6 bases). Germline V gene lookup returns CDR1 MDHEN and CDR2 SYDVKM. This CDR3 is built from 12 residues. V lost 5 bases and J 3 bases, leaving 8 bases between the germline ends.

This chain connects TRBV10-3 to TRBJ2-7; 11 bases fit TRBD2. The CDR3 sequence is 14 residues long. V lost 6 bases, J lost 2 bases, and 3 bases stayed unmatched. Germline V gene lookup returns CDR1 ENHRY and CDR2 SYGVKD. CDR3 sequence (DNA): TGTGCCATCAGCACTAGCGGGGGCGCCTACGAGCAGTACTTC. This sequence encodes CAISTSGGAYEQYF.

The chain is built from TRBV5-5 and TRBJ2-3, with a tentative D call TRBD1 (6 bases). Deletions cut 4 bases from V and 2 bases from J, with 11 bases between. Germline V gives CDR1 SGHKS, CDR2 YYEKEE (reference sequence). CDR3 length equals 14 residues. The CDR3 is CASSPRGYTDTQYF. The CDR3 region has the DNA TGTGCCAGCAGCCCCAGGGGATACACAGATACGCAGTATTTT.

The chain couples TRBV19 to TRBJ1-4; 9 bases fit TRBD1. CDR3 length: 17 residues. Germline lookup yields CDR1 LNHDA and CDR2 SQIVND (reference sequence). J was trimmed by 8 bases and V by 7 bases; bases with no gene match: 17. CDR3 protein: CASTSIRSGQGREKLFF. CDR3 DNA: TGTGCCAGTACCTCTATTCGCTCGGGACAGGGCAGGGAAAAACTGTTTTTT.

The chain joins TRBV27 to TRBJ2-3; D gene unclear. Germline-derived CDR1 and CDR2 are MNHEY and SMNVEV (reference sequence). This CDR3 has 13 amino acids. V gave up 3 bases and J gave up 3 bases, with 7 bases separating them. The CDR3 loop reads CASSLPGTDTQYF. The CDR3 DNA sequence: TGTGCCAGCAGTTTGCCCGGGACAGATACGCAGTATTTT.

The chain carries TRBV2 and TRBJ2-7; perhaps TRBD1 as D (6 bases). The germline V gene encodes CDR1 SNHLY and CDR2 FYNNEI. CDR3 length equals 14 residues. V dropped 6 bases and J dropped 0 bases, with 12 bases sitting between them. The CDR3 region is CASRLQGSSYEQYF. The DNA for the CDR3 is TGTGCCAGCAGGTTACAGGGATCCTCCTACGAGCAGTACTTC. Complete variable domain (other parts from reference TRBV2 and TRBJ2-7): EPEVTQTPSHQVTQMGQEVILRCVPISNHLYFYWYRQILGQKVEFLVSFYNNEISEKSEIFDDQFSVERPDGSNFTLKIRSTKLEDSAMYFCASRLQGSSYEQYFGPGTRLTVT.

The chain carries TRBV28 and TRBJ2-3; 10 bases fit TRBD2. Germline trimming cut 10 bases from V and 1 base from J; bases unmatched to any gene: 11. Germline loops: CDR1 MDHEN, CDR2 SYDVKM. The CDR3 has 16 amino acids. The CDR3 DNA follows: TGTGCCATTTCCCGGAGGACTAGCGGTCGCACAGATACGCAGTATTTT. It yields the protein CAISRRTSGRTDTQYF.

This clone was observed once. The gene calls are TRBV7-9 and TRBJ1-6, with 7 bases matching TRBD1. Germline values: CDR1 SEHNR, CDR2 FQNEAQ (reference sequence). V lost 5 bases and J lost 2; bases outside the gene matches: 3. The CDR3 runs to 15 residues. The DNA of the CDR3 is TGTGCCAGCAGCCCCGGGACAGCCTATAATTCACCCCTCCACTTT. The encoded protein is CASSPGTAYNSPLHF.

The chain employs TRBV2 and TRBJ1-4; 8 bases are shared with TRBD1. The V segment lost 7 bases and the J segment 5 bases; nucleotides outside the gene matches: 12. The CDR3 covers 16 residues. Germline-derived CDR1 and CDR2 are SNHLY and FYNNEI. The CDR3, as DNA: TGTGCCAGCAAAGAAACGGACAGGGCCTCAAATGAAAAACTGTTTTTT. Translation: CASKETDRASNEKLFF. Full variable domain (remainder filled in from reference TRBV2 and TRBJ1-4): EPEVTQTPSHQVTQMGQEVILRCVPISNHLYFYWYRQILGQKVEFLVSFYNNEISEKSEIFDDQFSVERPDGSNFTLKIRSTKLEDSAMYFCASKETDRASNEKLFFGSGTQLSVL.

This clone has only one observation. V is TRBV30 and J is TRBJ2-7; D is perhaps TRBD1 (5 bases). The germline V gene encodes CDR1 GTSNPN and CDR2 SVGIG (reference sequence). There are 13 residues in the CDR3. Trimming left V 1 base short and J 6 bases short, with 13 bases between. In DNA, the CDR3 is TGTGCCTGGAGTGCGTCCCCCCAGGGCGAGCAGTACTTC. Its protein is CAWSASPQGEQYF.